This T cell receptor (beta chain) was observed in a study of post-analysis software for immune sequencing data. Study-level background: Several disease courses (relapsing-remitting, secondary progressive and progressive-relapsing) of multiple sclerosis were included.

Overall study findings and caveats: F measure grouped same-batch samples tightly together. Controls showed lower frequencies than patients for 4 or 5 TRBV segments, and TRBV5-6, TRBV5-1 and TRBV20-1 were among these. Among multiple sclerosis patients, normalized Chao1 diversity was significantly below that of controls.

CDR1 is SGHRS and CDR2 is YFSETQ in the germline V gene. This CDR3 region has 13 residues. The V gene end was trimmed by 9 bases and the J gene end by 6 bases; junction bases not matched to a gene: 9. Unique molecular identifiers had been added to the TCR beta cDNA libraries. Roughly 0.5 million cDNA molecules were obtained from around 1 to 9.1 million T cells. TCRdb re-called the PCR reads with MiXCR, one entry per CDR3 protein. The data show under 200,000 distinct CDR3 sequences, about 30% seen once. As for this clonotype: Its target is not known.

The rearrangement uses TRBV5-1 and TRBJ1-1, with 9 bases that match TRBD1. The sample taken for sequencing was blood. The sequence derives from a girl younger than 18 with multiple sclerosis. CDR3 coding DNA: TGCGCCACCTCGCTACAGGGGGCGGCTGAAGCTTTCTTT. Protein sequence: CATSLQGAAEAFF.